This T cell receptor (beta chain) was profiled in a study of blood T cell repertoires in COVID-19. Study background: Italy, Spain and the United States were the sources of the convalescent and acute COVID-19 samples.

Germline V gives CDR1 KGHSH, CDR2 LQKENI. CDR3 length: 14 residues. The V end was cut by 7 bases, the J end by 2 bases, with 14 bases between. Per the study methods: Cell counts per sample came from amplifying reference gene primers. Libraries were prepared by immunoSEQ multiplex PCR; TCRdb keeps only in-frame clonotypes and omits some of them. That table supplies the V and J calls and clone size; D and trimming were determined from the DNA. The sample shows about 290,000 clones, roughly nine tenths of them seen only once. The rearrangement uses TRBV18 and TRBJ1-1; a possible D gene is TRBD1 (5 bases). Sequenced material: PBMCs or T cells enriched from blood (not recorded which). The clonotype comes from a woman between 40 and 50 years old who had recovered from COVID-19. CDR3 DNA sequence: TGTGCCAGCTATGACCAAGGGGTTAACACTGAAGCTTTCTTT. It is translated as CASYDQGVNTEAFF.